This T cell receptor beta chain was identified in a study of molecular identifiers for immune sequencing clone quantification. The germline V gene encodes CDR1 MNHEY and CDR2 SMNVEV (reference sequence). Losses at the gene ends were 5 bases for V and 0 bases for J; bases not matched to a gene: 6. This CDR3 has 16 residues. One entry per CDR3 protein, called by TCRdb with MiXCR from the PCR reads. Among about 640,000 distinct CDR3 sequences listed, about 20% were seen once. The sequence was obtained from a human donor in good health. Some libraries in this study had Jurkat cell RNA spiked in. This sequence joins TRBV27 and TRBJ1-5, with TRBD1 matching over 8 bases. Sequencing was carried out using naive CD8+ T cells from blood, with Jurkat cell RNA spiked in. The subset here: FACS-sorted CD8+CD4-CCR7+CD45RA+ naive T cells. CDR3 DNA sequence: TGTGCCAGCAGTCTTGGGACAGGAAATAGCAATCAGCCCCAGCATTTT. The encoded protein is CASSLGTGNSNQPQHF.